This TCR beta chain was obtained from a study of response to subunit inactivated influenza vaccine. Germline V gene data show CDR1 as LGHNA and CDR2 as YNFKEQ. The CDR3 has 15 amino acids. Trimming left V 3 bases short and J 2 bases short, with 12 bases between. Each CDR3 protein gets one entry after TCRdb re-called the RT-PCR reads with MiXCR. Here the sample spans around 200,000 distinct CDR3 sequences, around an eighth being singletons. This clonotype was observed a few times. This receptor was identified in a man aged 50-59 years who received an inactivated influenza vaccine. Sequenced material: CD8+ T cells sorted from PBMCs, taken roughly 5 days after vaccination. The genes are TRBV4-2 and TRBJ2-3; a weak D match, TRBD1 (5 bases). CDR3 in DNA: TGTGCCAGCAGCCACCCAGGCAGGGACACAGATACGCAGTATTTT. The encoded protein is CASSHPGRDTDTQYF.